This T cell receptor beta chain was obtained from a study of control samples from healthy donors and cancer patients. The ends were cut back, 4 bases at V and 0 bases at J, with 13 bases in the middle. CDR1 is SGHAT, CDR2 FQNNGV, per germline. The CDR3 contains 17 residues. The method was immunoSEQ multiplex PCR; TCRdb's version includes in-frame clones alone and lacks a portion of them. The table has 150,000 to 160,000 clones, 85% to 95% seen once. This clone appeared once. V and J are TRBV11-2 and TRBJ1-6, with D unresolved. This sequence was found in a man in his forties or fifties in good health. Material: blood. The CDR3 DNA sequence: TGTGCCAGCAGCTCATGGGTGCCAAGCTCCTATAATTCACCCCTCCACTTT. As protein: CASSSWVPSSYNSPLHF. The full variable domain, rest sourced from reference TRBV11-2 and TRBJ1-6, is EAGVAQSPRYKIIEKRQSVAFWCNPISGHATLYWYQQILGQGPKLLIQFQNNGVVDDSQLPKDRFSAERLKGVDSTLKIQPAKLEDSAVYLCASSSWVPSSYNSPLHFGNGTRLTVT.